A single sample gave rise to the 11 T cell receptor beta chains below, sequenced in a study of quantifying T cell responses using KT2 cells. Looking at the study overall: RNA was reverse transcribed with TCR alpha and beta constant-region primers.

Each cDNA got a UMI-containing oligo ligated at its 3' end. The first PCR ran about 4 cycles with an equimolar RC1.1 and RC1.2 beta primer mix. From the UMI-ligation and nested PCR reads, TCRdb called clonotypes with MiXCR, one entry per CDR3 protein. The data contain over 35,000 distinct CDR3 sequences, around 15% of them singletons. Source material: PBMCs spiked with cells of the T cell clone KT2. These receptors came from a human donor.

J is TRBJ1-6 and V is TRBV20-1, with TRBD1 matching 8 bases. Germline values: CDR1 DFQATT, CDR2 SNEGSKA (reference sequence). The length of the CDR3 is 14 residues. With V trimmed by 5 bases and J by 8 bases, 8 bases remained unmatched. The CDR3 is CSAAPGGSDSPLHF. As DNA, the CDR3 is TGCAGTGCTGCACCAGGGGGCTCGGATTCACCCCTCCACTTT.

The chain combines TRBV5-1 with TRBJ2-1, with D tentatively TRBD1 or TRBD2 (6 bases each). This CDR3 has 14 amino acids. Germline-derived CDR1 and CDR2 are SGHRS and YFSETQ. The V end lost 9 bases, the J end lost 7 bases, and 20 bases lay between the germline ends. This chain's CDR3 is CATRRIPGANEQFF. The CDR3 DNA reads as TGCGCCACCAGGCGCATCCCGGGGGCGAATGAGCAGTTCTTC. Complete variable domain (other parts from reference TRBV5-1 and TRBJ2-1): KAGVTQTPRYLIKTRGQQVTLSCSPISGHRSVSWYQQTPGQGLQFLFEYFSETQRNKGNFPGRFSGRQFSNSRSEMNVSTLELGDSALYLCATRRIPGANEQFFGPGTRLTVL.

The J gene is TRBJ1-1, the V gene TRBV2; 10 positions agree with TRBD1. In germline, CDR1 is SNHLY, CDR2 FYNNEI. The CDR3 contains 12 residues. After removal of 8 bases from V and 6 bases from J, the junction contained 3 bases not matched to a gene. The CDR3 DNA reads TGTGCCAGCCCCGGGACAGGGGCTGAAGCTTTCTTT. Amino acids: CASPGTGAEAFF.

In this sample, this clonotype turned up a few times. V gene TRBV15 combines with J gene TRBJ2-3; TRBD2 matches at 9 bases. J lost 3 bases, V lost 3 bases, and 16 bases had no gene match. CDR1 is LNHNV, CDR2 YYDKDF, per germline (reference sequence). This CDR3 spans 19 amino acids. The CDR3 DNA reads TGTGCCACCAGCAGGGTGTACAGGGCTAGCGGGAATCGAACAGATACGCAGTATTTT. Amino acids: CATSRVYRASGNRTDTQYF.

The table lists this clonotype with a few counts. V and J are TRBV24-1 and TRBJ1-1; a weak D match, TRBD1 (5 bases). CDR1 KGHDR and CDR2 SFDVKD come from the germline V gene. Trimming cost V 7 bases and J 2 bases, with 19 bases left between them. This CDR3 is built from 16 residues. CDR3 protein: CATRRSPGGKNTEAFF. DNA for the CDR3: TGTGCCACCAGGAGGAGTCCCGGGGGGAAAAACACTGAAGCTTTCTTT.

The genes are TRBV18 and TRBJ1-5; possibly TRBD1 for D (6 bases). Trimming pared 1 base from V and 1 base from J, leaving 8 bases between. The CDR3 extends over 15 amino acids. Germline V CDR1 and CDR2: KGHSH, LQKENI. The CDR3 DNA reads as TGTGCCAGCTCACCACAGGGACAAAGCAATCAGCCCCAGCATTTT. Its protein product is CASSPQGQSNQPQHF.

This clonotype was counted between two and nine times. The V and J genes are TRBV7-9 and TRBJ1-2, with unresolved D. Germline CDR1 is SEHNR and CDR2 is FQNEAQ (reference sequence). V shed 5 bases and J shed 4 bases, with 14 bases lying between them. The CDR3 loop spans 14 amino acids. This CDR3 is CASSADLPRYGYTF. The CDR3 region has the DNA TGTGCCAGCAGCGCGGATCTACCGCGCTATGGCTACACCTTC.

This chain connects TRBV20-1 to TRBJ2-7; D is uncertain. V was pared by 5 bases and J by 6 bases, with 17 bases between. Per germline, CDR1 DFQATT and CDR2 SNEGSKA (reference sequence). This CDR3 spans 13 amino acids. Here the CDR3 reads CSAPGFNPGEQYF. CDR3 sequence (DNA): TGCAGTGCTCCCGGGTTTAACCCTGGCGAGCAGTACTTC.

The chain recombines TRBV12-3 or TRBV12-4 with TRBJ2-3; D is uncertain. Trimming left V 3 bases short and J 2 bases short, with 18 bases between. The CDR3 covers 17 residues. Here the CDR3 reads CASSFEPPGQNTDTQYF. The CDR3 nucleotides read TGTGCCAGCAGTTTCGAGCCCCCGGGCCAAAACACAGATACGCAGTATTTT.

This clonotype was seen more than once but under ten times. The chain employs TRBV7-8 and TRBJ1-6; D is unclear. This CDR3 has 14 residues. Looked up from germline, CDR1 is SGHVS and CDR2 is FQNEAQ. Trimming took off 7 bases at V and 9 bases at J, with 16 bases between the two ends. DNA for the CDR3: TGTGCCAGCAAAAACAGACTGAACAGTTCACCCCTCCACTTT. It specifies CASKNRLNSSPLHF.

CDR3 nucleotides: TGTGCTAGTGGTTTGGTCCGGCTGCTCGACTCTGGAAACACCATATATTTT. Amino acid sequence: CASGLVRLLDSGNTIYF. The rearrangement uses TRBV12-5 and TRBJ1-3; unclear D gene. CDR1 is LGHNT and CDR2 is FRNRAP in the germline V gene. The CDR3 length is 17 residues. V was cut by 0 bases and J by 0 bases, with 12 bases left in between.